This T cell receptor beta chain was identified during a study of monozygotic twins with inflammatory bowel disease. TCRdb reprocessed the 5' RACE reads and stores each CDR3 protein as one record, lacking DNA. The sample holds some 150,000 distinct CDR3 sequences. The CDR3 totals 16 residues. CDR1 LGHNA and CDR2 YNFKEQ come from the germline V gene. The sample comprised blood. V and J are TRBV4-2 and TRBJ2-2; TCRdb designates TRBD1, a call that cannot be tested without DNA. The sequence came from a human donor with ulcerative colitis or Crohn's disease, or a healthy co-twin of an affected twin (not recorded which). The CDR3 spells CASSYGTGTNTGELFF.